This paragraph covers one T cell receptor beta chain sequence. Its antigen is undetermined. The CDR3 runs 14 residues. Per germline, CDR1 MGHDK and CDR2 SYGVNS. Trimming shortened V by 10 bases and J by 8 bases, and 23 bases separated the two germline ends. This entry comes from a study of cytomegalovirus exposure and HLA in healthy donors. Study results and limitations: When analyzed later, the rates of TCR association showed variation by HLA locus, with DRB1 the most and HLA-C the fewest. An Asian-associated ancestry cluster reportedly showed fewer N-insertions than the approximately 700-donor mean in a later analysis. A later analysis linked a missense variant in DCLRE1C to the trimming of TCR beta V and J genes.

Researchers ran the PCR with 60 Vbeta and 13 Jbeta primers. The repertoire was sequenced with immunoSEQ multiplex PCR; TCRdb's copy has only in-frame clones and lacks some. The table shows tens of thousands of clones, with roughly 75% occurring only once. The sequence came from a woman between 40 and 50 years old in good health and CMV-seropositive. The V and J genes are TRBV25-1 and TRBJ1-2; TRBD1 might be the D (5 bases). Material: PBMCs. CDR3 in DNA: TGTGCCACCTCCTCAGGGATGGGGGGATCGGGCTACACCTTC. Protein: CATSSGMGGSGYTF.